These 6 T cell receptor beta chains share one sample of origin, sequenced in a study of OX40 agonist ivuxolimab in advanced cancers. Receptor libraries were prepared by the immunoSEQ multiplex PCR assay. TCRdb carries this immuneACCESS record with in-frame sequences only. Its versions omit some clonotypes, under half of them owing to an unresolved V gene in the studies checked, with the rest unexplained. In all, the sample holds tens of thousands of clones, and 88% of those were seen once. Jointly, the top ten make up 0.45% to 0.6% of the sample. Material: CD4+ or CD8+ T cells sorted from blood, obtained in a trial of the OX40 agonist ivuxolimab. The receptors shown here come from an adult with an advanced solid tumor such as melanoma, head and neck, liver or kidney cancer.

CDR3 DNA: TGTGCCAGTTACAGGCCGGACAGGGAACCCACTGAAGCTTTCTTT. Its translation: CASYRPDREPTEAFF. The genes are TRBV6-1 and TRBJ1-1; 8 bases fit TRBD1. V was pared by 9 bases and J by 4 bases, with 13 bases of the junction left unmatched. The CDR3 runs 15 residues. Per the germline V gene, CDR1 is MNHNS and CDR2 is SASEGT.

The chain links TRBV5-1 to TRBJ2-1; perhaps TRBD1 as D (6 bases). This CDR3 has 15 amino acids. CDR1 and CDR2 from the germline V gene are SGHRS and YFSETQ. V lost 0 bases and J 2 bases, leaving 9 bases between the germline ends. The DNA for the CDR3 is TGCGCCAGCAGCTTGGATCAGGGGCCCTACAATGAGCAGTTCTTC. Protein sequence: CASSLDQGPYNEQFF.

The gene calls are TRBV2 and TRBJ1-2; no reliable D call. The CDR3 runs to 14 residues. V was shortened by 8 bases and J by 1 base, with 14 bases between the two germline ends. Germline V gives CDR1 SNHLY, CDR2 FYNNEI. CDR3 sequence reads: CASSDPAINYGYTF. As DNA, the CDR3 is TGTGCCAGCTCCGATCCAGCCATTAACTATGGCTACACCTTC.

The chain carries TRBV14 and TRBJ2-3, with D maybe TRBD2 (7 bases). Trimming removed 2 bases from V and 2 bases from J, with 26 bases in between. CDR1 SGHDN and CDR2 FVKESK come from the germline V gene. The CDR3 consists of 20 residues. CDR3 nucleotide sequence: TGTGCCAGCAGCCAATTACAAGTCTGGGGTGCGGGGGCTAACACAGATACGCAGTATTTT. Amino acid sequence: CASSQLQVWGAGANTDTQYF.

This chain links TRBV4-1 with TRBJ2-2, with 7 bases that match TRBD2. CDR3 size: 17 residues. Trimming at V came to 3 bases and at J to 0 bases, leaving 7 bases not matched to a gene. CDR1 is MGHRA and CDR2 is YSYEKL in the germline V gene. The CDR3: CASSHPSGGANTGELFF. The CDR3 DNA sequence: TGCGCCAGCAGCCATCCTAGTGGGGGGGCGAACACCGGGGAGCTGTTTTTT.

The chain uses TRBV29-1 and TRBJ2-7; D remains ambiguous. Germline V gene sequence: CDR1 SQVTM, CDR2 ANQGSEA. V was clipped by 4 bases and J by 3 bases, with 16 bases between them. The CDR3 runs 14 residues. The CDR3 DNA reads as TGCAGCGTTGTGGACCGTCCAAGAAGCTACGAGCAGTACTTC. This encodes CSVVDRPRSYEQYF.